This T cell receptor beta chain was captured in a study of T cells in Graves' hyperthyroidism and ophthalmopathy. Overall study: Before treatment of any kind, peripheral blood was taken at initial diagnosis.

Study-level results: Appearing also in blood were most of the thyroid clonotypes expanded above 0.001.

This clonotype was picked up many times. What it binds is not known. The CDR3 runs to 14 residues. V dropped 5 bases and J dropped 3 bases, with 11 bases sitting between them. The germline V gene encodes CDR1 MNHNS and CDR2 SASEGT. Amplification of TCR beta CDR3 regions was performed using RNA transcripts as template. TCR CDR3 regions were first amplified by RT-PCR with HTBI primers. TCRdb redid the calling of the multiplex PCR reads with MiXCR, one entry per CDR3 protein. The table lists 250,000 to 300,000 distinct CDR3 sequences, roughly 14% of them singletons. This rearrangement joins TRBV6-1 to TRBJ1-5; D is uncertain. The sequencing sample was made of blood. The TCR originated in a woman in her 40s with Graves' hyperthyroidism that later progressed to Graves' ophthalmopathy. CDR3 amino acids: CASSSGLNNQPQHF. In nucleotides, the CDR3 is TGTGCCAGCAGTTCCGGGCTCAACAATCAGCCCCAGCATTTT.